These 27 T cell receptor beta chains were all obtained from the same sample, sequenced in a study of blood T cell repertoires in COVID-19. The repertoire was sequenced with immunoSEQ multiplex PCR; TCRdb's copy has only in-frame clones and lacks some. The sample lists roughly 90,000 clones, 87% occurring once. Sequences were obtained from peripheral blood. These receptors were obtained from a human donor in a cohort sampled during active COVID-19.

CDR3 residues: CASSSHRGGEQYF. CDR3 bases: TGTGCCAGCAGTTCACACAGGGGGGGAGAGCAGTACTTC. The rearrangement uses TRBV28 and TRBJ2-7; D possibly corresponds to TRBD1 (8 bases). The V and J ends lost 4 bases and 7 bases respectively, with 14 bases between them. CDR3 length: 13 amino acids. Germline V gene sequence: CDR1 MDHEN, CDR2 SYDVKM. The full variable domain, its missing parts supplied by reference TRBV28 and TRBJ2-7, is DVKVTQSSRYLVKRTGEKVFLECVQDMDHENMFWYRQDPGLGLRLIYFSYDVKMKEKGDIPEGYSVSREKKERFSLILESASTNQTSMYLCASSSHRGGEQYFGPGTRLTVT.

This clone was recorded only once. This rearrangement joins TRBV28 to TRBJ1-4, with no clear D. The CDR3 extends over 14 amino acids. Germline V gene lookup returns CDR1 MDHEN and CDR2 SYDVKM. Trimming took 2 bases from V and 5 from J, leaving 9 bases between them. The CDR3 nucleotides read TGTGCCAGCAGTTTAGGGCAGTCCAATGAAAAACTGTTTTTT. It specifies CASSLGQSNEKLFF.

This clone was counted a single time. The V and J genes are TRBV5-1 and TRBJ2-2, with 7 bases identical to TRBD1. The CDR3 is 15 amino acids. Germline V gives CDR1 SGHRS, CDR2 YFSETQ. The V and J ends lost 4 bases and 3 bases, in that order; junction bases with no gene match: 6. This CDR3 is CASSPRGRDTGELFF. DNA of the CDR3: TGCGCCAGCAGCCCGAGGGGGCGCGACACCGGGGAGCTGTTTTTT.

This clone was observed a single time. The rearrangement links TRBV18 to TRBJ2-7, with 8 nucleotides matching TRBD2. CDR1 and CDR2 from the germline V gene are KGHSH and LQKENI. The CDR3 extends over 15 amino acids. V lost 2 bases to trimming and J lost 1 base; unmatched junction nucleotides: 4. This CDR3 is CASSPFSGDSYEQYF. CDR3 DNA sequence: TGTGCCAGCTCACCATTTAGCGGGGATTCCTACGAGCAGTACTTC.

This chain connects TRBV24-1 to TRBJ2-3; 11 bases map to TRBD2. The V gene end was trimmed by 7 bases and the J gene end by 3 bases; junction bases not matched to a gene: 8. The CDR3 is 16 residues long. Germline V gene lookup returns CDR1 KGHDR and CDR2 SFDVKD. CDR3 coding DNA: TGTGCCACCAGCGCCTCTAGCGGGAGGTATACAGATACGCAGTATTTT. Protein: CATSASSGRYTDTQYF.

The gene calls are TRBV5-4 and TRBJ2-5; D is possibly TRBD1 (6 bases). This CDR3 has 14 amino acids. With 2 bases removed from V and 2 bases from J, the gap between germline ends came to 10 bases. The germline CDR1 and CDR2 sequences are SGHNT and YYREEE (reference sequence). The CDR3 loop reads CASSLGGAQETQYF. The DNA for the CDR3 is TGTGCCAGCAGCTTAGGGGGAGCACAAGAGACCCAGTACTTC.

This chain joins TRBV27 and TRBJ2-5; 13 bases are a match to TRBD2. Germline lookup yields CDR1 MNHEY and CDR2 SMNVEV (reference sequence). The CDR3 runs to 18 residues. The V and J ends lost 10 bases and 0 bases, in that order; junction bases with no gene match: 14. Here the CDR3 reads CATQRGRLAGGNQETQYF. The CDR3, as DNA: TGTGCCACCCAAAGGGGGAGACTAGCGGGAGGAAACCAAGAGACCCAGTACTTC.

The chain uses TRBV9 and TRBJ2-3, with D possibly matching TRBD1 (7 bases). Trimming removed 3 bases at V and 0 bases at J, with 23 bases between. The CDR3 loop spans 19 amino acids. Germline CDR1 is SGDLS and CDR2 is YYNGEE. The CDR3 sequence: CASSEGALAGAGSTDTQYF. DNA of the CDR3: TGTGCCAGCAGCGAGGGGGCATTAGCTGGGGCGGGGAGCACAGATACGCAGTATTTT.

The genes are TRBV14 and TRBJ2-7; possible D gene TRBD1, 5 bases. The V gene lost 5 bases and the J gene lost 0 bases, with 11 bases spanning the gap. CDR1 and CDR2 from the germline V gene are SGHDN and FVKESK. CDR3 length: 14 amino acids. The CDR3 nucleotides are TGTGCCAGCAGCTTACAGGTTAACTCCTACGAGCAGTACTTC. Encoded protein: CASSLQVNSYEQYF.

The chain employs TRBV19 and TRBJ1-5; D ambiguous. CDR3 length: 14 residues. Trimming removed 0 bases at V and 4 bases at J, with 7 bases between. Per the germline V gene, CDR1 is LNHDA and CDR2 is SQIVND (reference sequence). In DNA, the CDR3 is TGTGCCAGTAGTATAGATCTAGAGAATCAGCCCCAGCATTTT. This sequence encodes CASSIDLENQPQHF.

The CDR3 protein is CASSLSGASSYEQYF. The CDR3 nucleotides are TGTGCCAGTAGTCTGAGCGGGGCGAGCTCCTACGAGCAGTACTTC. The chain links TRBV19 to TRBJ2-7; 7 nucleotides match TRBD2. Per the germline V gene, CDR1 is LNHDA and CDR2 is SQIVND (reference sequence). The V segment lost 5 bases and the J segment 0 bases; nucleotides outside the gene matches: 7. The CDR3 contains 15 residues. The full variable domain, in which reference TRBV19 and TRBJ2-7 provide the parts outside the CDR3, is DGGITQSPKYLFRKEGQNVTLSCEQNLNHDAMYWYRQDPGQGLRLIYYSQIVNDFQKGDIAEGYSVSREKKESFPLTVTSAQKNPTAFYLCASSLSGASSYEQYFGPGTRLTVT.

The rearrangement uses TRBV30 and TRBJ2-1; D ambiguous. CDR3 length equals 12 residues. Germline CDR1 reads GTSNPN; CDR2 reads SVGIG (reference sequence). The ends were cut back, 0 bases at V and 8 bases at J, with 8 bases in the middle. The CDR3 here is CAWSVGVYEQFF. The CDR3 DNA reads as TGTGCCTGGAGTGTAGGAGTTTATGAGCAGTTCTTC.

V is TRBV2 and J is TRBJ2-7, with 7 bases aligning to TRBD1. The CDR3 has 14 residues. Germline-derived CDR1 and CDR2 are SNHLY and FYNNEI. V was pared by 9 bases and J by 1 base, with 9 bases of the junction left unmatched. The CDR3, as DNA: TGTGCCAGGGAAGGAAGGGGGCCATCCTACGAGCAGTACTTC. This translates into CAREGRGPSYEQYF.

This clone was seen just once. The CDR3 loop is CATRLRAGKREAFF. The CDR3 DNA sequence: TGTGCCACCCGTTTAAGGGCAGGGAAACGTGAAGCTTTCTTT. The chain is built from TRBV15 and TRBJ1-1, with D possibly being TRBD1 (5 bases). There are 14 residues in the CDR3. V gave up 8 bases and J gave up 7 bases, with 20 bases separating them. Germline CDR1 reads LNHNV; CDR2 reads YYDKDF (reference sequence).

V is TRBV3-1 (or the pseudogene TRBV3-2) and J is TRBJ2-2, with unresolved D. Germline-derived CDR1 and CDR2 are LGHDT and YNNKEL (reference sequence). V shed 1 base and J shed 8 bases, with 5 bases lying between them. The CDR3 covers 12 residues. CDR3 DNA: TGTGCCAGCAGCCAAGGCGGTGGGGAGCTGTTTTTT. Translated: CASSQGGGELFF.

This chain uses TRBV5-5 with TRBJ1-1; 7 bases agree with TRBD1. The CDR3 length is 14 residues. J gave up 5 bases and V 4 bases, and 8 bases lay outside the gene matches. Germline CDR1 reads SGHKS; CDR2 reads YYEKEE (reference sequence). The CDR3 is CASSPQQGRTEAFF. CDR3 nucleotide sequence: TGTGCCAGCAGCCCGCAACAGGGGCGGACTGAAGCTTTCTTT.

V usage is TRBV27 and J usage is TRBJ1-5, with 7 bases identical to TRBD1. The CDR3 is 15 amino acids. The V gene's germline CDR1 is MNHEY and CDR2 SMNVEV (reference sequence). With V trimmed by 7 bases and J by 4 bases, 10 bases remained unmatched. CDR3 nucleotides: TGTGCCAGCACTCGGGTGGAGGGGGCGAATCAGCCCCAGCATTTT. The encoded protein is CASTRVEGANQPQHF.

This chain links TRBV9 with TRBJ2-3, with D perhaps TRBD2 (6 bases). CDR3 size: 17 residues. CDR1 and CDR2 from the germline V gene are SGDLS and YYNGEE. The V and J ends lost 0 bases and 2 bases respectively, with 16 bases between them. CDR3 amino acids: CASSVGKGLQVTDTQYF. The CDR3 DNA is TGTGCCAGCAGCGTAGGTAAGGGACTCCAAGTCACAGATACGCAGTATTTT.

V usage is TRBV6-2 or TRBV6-3 and J usage is TRBJ2-5, with 11 nucleotides matching TRBD2. Germline values: CDR1 MNHEY, CDR2 SVGEGT. The CDR3 is 17 amino acids. Germline trimming cut 2 bases from V and 4 bases from J; bases unmatched to any gene: 9. The CDR3 sequence is CASSYVVLAGEGETQYF. Here the CDR3 DNA reads TGTGCCAGCAGTTACGTTGTACTAGCGGGAGAGGGAGAGACCCAGTACTTC.

V usage is TRBV19 and J usage is TRBJ1-1; TRBD1 agrees at 8 bases. Trimming cost V 7 bases and J 2 bases; bases outside gene matches: 6. The CDR3 loop spans 14 amino acids. The germline V gene encodes CDR1 LNHDA and CDR2 SQIVND (reference sequence). The CDR3 nucleotides are TGTGCCAGTAAGGACAGGGAAAGAAACACTGAAGCTTTCTTT. It yields the protein CASKDRERNTEAFF.

The rearrangement uses TRBV18 and TRBJ2-2; tentatively, D is TRBD2 (5 bases). With 4 bases removed from V and 1 base from J, the gap between germline ends came to 7 bases. The CDR3 has 14 amino acids. The germline V gene encodes CDR1 KGHSH and CDR2 LQKENI. The CDR3 sequence: CASSLGLNTGELFF. The CDR3 coding sequence is TGTGCCAGCTCACTCGGACTGAACACCGGGGAGCTGTTTTTT.

V is TRBV9 and J is TRBJ2-5, with a tentative D call TRBD1 (6 bases). The CDR3 is 14 amino acids. Trimming took off 2 bases at V and 4 bases at J, with 12 bases between the two ends. Germline CDR1 is SGDLS and CDR2 is YYNGEE. DNA of the CDR3: TGTGCCAGCAGCGTCGAGGGGGTCGGAGAGACCCAGTACTTC. It translates to CASSVEGVGETQYF.

The V call is TRBV28, the J call TRBJ1-4, with D tentatively TRBD1 (5 bases). Trimming cost V 7 bases and J 6 bases, with 15 bases left between them. The CDR3 has 14 residues. Germline values: CDR1 MDHEN, CDR2 SYDVKM. This chain's CDR3 is CASIDRQGDEKLFF. The CDR3 DNA reads TGTGCCAGCATCGATAGGCAGGGTGATGAAAAACTGTTTTTT.

The rearrangement joins TRBV6-5 to TRBJ1-5; weak D call: TRBD1 (6 bases). The V gene lost 0 bases and the J gene lost 6 bases, with 12 bases spanning the gap. Germline assignment: CDR1 MNHEY and CDR2 SVGAGI. The CDR3 is 15 residues long. The CDR3 bases are TGTGCCAGCAGTTACTCCCCGGGACAAGGTCAGCCCCAGCATTTT. Translating it yields CASSYSPGQGQPQHF.

This clone is a singleton in its sample. The gene calls are TRBV18 and TRBJ1-1, with D unresolved. V dropped 4 bases and J dropped 2 bases, with 8 bases sitting between them. Germline values: CDR1 KGHSH, CDR2 LQKENI. The CDR3 covers 13 residues. The CDR3 sequence is CASSLSGNTEAFF. For the CDR3, the DNA is TGTGCCAGCTCACTGTCGGGTAACACTGAAGCTTTCTTT.

V and J are TRBV24-1 and TRBJ2-1; D remains unclear. Germline V gives CDR1 KGHDR, CDR2 SFDVKD. The length of the CDR3 is 13 residues. The V and J ends lost 3 bases and 2 bases respectively, with 4 bases between them. CDR3 bases: TGTGCCACCAGTGATCCTCCCTACAATGAGCAGTTCTTC. Residues: CATSDPPYNEQFF.

The chain uses TRBV10-3 and TRBJ2-5, with D tentatively TRBD2 (6 bases). Germline V CDR1 and CDR2: ENHRY, SYGVKD. This CDR3 is 20 amino acids long. Trimming shortened V by 6 bases and J by 4 bases, and 33 bases separated the two germline ends. In DNA form, the CDR3 reads TGTGCCATCAGCTCTAGTCCGACCGTAGCGGTCTCCGTGGGGGGAGAGACCCAGTACTTC. Amino acids: CAISSSPTVAVSVGGETQYF.